Here is one T cell receptor (beta chain) with its context. Its antigen is as yet unknown. These data are taken from a study of shared clonotypes between healthy human individuals. Looking at the study overall: Used for every donor were three CD4 naive, three CD4 memory, two CD8 naive and one CD8 memory plate.

CDR3 length equals 15 residues. Per germline, CDR1 SGHVS and CDR2 FNYEAQ. V shed 1 base, J shed 5 bases, and the junction held 1 base outside the gene matches. Using immunoSEQ multiplex PCR, the repertoire was profiled, and TCRdb retains in-frame clones only, with some absent. The data hold 1,500,000 or so clones, with about 98.5% observed a single time. Study results and caveats: It was anticipated that sequencing depth would influence how many clonotypes donors shared.

Material for sequencing was naive CD4+ T cells sorted from blood. Subset denoted: CD45RA+ positively selected. The TCR originated in a young man in good health. The chain is built from TRBV7-6 and TRBJ2-3; 12 nucleotides match TRBD2. Written as DNA, the CDR3 is TGTGCCAGCAGCTTAGGGACTAGCGGGATAGATACGCAGTATTTT. It translates to CASSLGTSGIDTQYF.